This T cell receptor (beta chain) was sequenced in a study of blood T cells in healthy people across ages. Trimming left V 3 bases short and J 4 bases short, with 12 bases between. CDR3 length: 15 residues. Germline V gene data show CDR1 as KGHDR and CDR2 as SFDVKD. Sample-barcoded 5' priming and a J-beta primer mix drove a second PCR of about 6 to 12 cycles. TCRdb fed the 5' RACE reads into MiXCR, producing one record per CDR3 protein. The sample has hundreds of thousands of distinct CDR3 sequences, 49% seen once. V usage is TRBV24-1 and J usage is TRBJ2-1; TRBD2 might be the D (5 bases). The sample comprised blood. The TCR sequence derives from a woman between 55 and 75 years old in good health. CDR3 sequence: CATSDVGNRYNEQFF. The DNA of the CDR3 is TGTGCCACCAGTGATGTCGGGAATAGATACAATGAGCAGTTCTTC.